The 28 T cell receptor beta chains below all came from one sample that was sequenced in a study of cytomegalovirus exposure and HLA in healthy donors. The PCR contained 60 Vbeta and 13 Jbeta primers. Sequencing used immunoSEQ multiplex PCR; TCRdb keeps in-frame clones, though not all of them. The data hold some 200,000 clones, with 60% to 85% observed a single time. Sequenced: PBMCs. These receptors all stem from a girl between 5 and 17 years old in good health and CMV-seropositive.

This chain joins TRBV2 and TRBJ1-2; D gene unclear. V dropped 3 bases and J dropped 6 bases, with 8 bases sitting between them. CDR3 size: 12 residues. The V gene's germline CDR1 is SNHLY and CDR2 FYNNEI. The CDR3 DNA reads TGTGCCAGCAGTGAGCCAGGCGATGGCTACACCTTC. Translated: CASSEPGDGYTF.

The chain uses TRBV10-3 and TRBJ1-2; 7 nucleotides line up with TRBD1. V was pared by 3 bases and J by 5 bases, with 9 bases of the junction left unmatched. Looked up from germline, CDR1 is ENHRY and CDR2 is SYGVKD. CDR3 length: 15 amino acids. CDR3 amino acids: CAISEKGAGSYGYTF. The DNA of the CDR3 is TGTGCCATCAGTGAAAAGGGGGCTGGGTCGTATGGCTACACCTTC.

CDR3 loop: CASRGSRQGSYEELFF. As DNA, the CDR3 is TGCGCCAGCAGGGGGAGTCGACAGGGATCGTATGAGGAGCTGTTTTTT. The rearrangement joins TRBV10-2 to TRBJ2-2, with 7 positions matching TRBD1. V shed 6 bases and J 10 bases; nucleotides not matched to a gene: 17. The CDR3 loop spans 16 amino acids. Per germline, CDR1 WSHSY and CDR2 SAAADI.

The chain has TRBV6-5 and TRBJ2-5; a possible D gene is TRBD1 (6 bases). V lost 7 bases, J lost 4 bases, and 7 bases lay in between. Germline CDR1 reads MNHEY; CDR2 reads SVGAGI. The CDR3 length is 11 residues. CDR3 in DNA: TGTGCCAGCAAACAGGGAGAGACCCAGTACTTC. Translation: CASKQGETQYF.

The rearrangement links TRBV21-1 to TRBJ1-2. TRBV21-1 is classified as a pseudogene. The CDR3 has 18 amino acids. The CDR3 region is CASSKRDNLPLSPHGYTF. In nucleotides, the CDR3 is TGTGCCAGCAGCAAAAGAGATAATTTGCCGTTATCCCCACATGGCTACACCTTC.

This clone was counted a few times. The V and J genes are TRBV6-1 and TRBJ1-6, with a possible D match to TRBD1 (5 bases). Germline-derived CDR1 and CDR2 are MNHNS and SASEGT. V lost 2 bases and J lost 14, with 22 bases in between. The CDR3 consists of 16 residues. CDR3 nucleotide sequence: TGTGCCAGCAGTGAATCACAGGAGGGCGGGATGGGGGCCCTCCACTTT. Protein: CASSESQEGGMGALHF.

This clone was seen just once. The V gene is TRBV23-1, the J gene TRBJ2-3; 12 nucleotides align to TRBD2. TRBV23-1 is labeled an ORF, and its function is uncertain. J gave up 1 base and V 7 bases, and 6 bases lay outside the gene matches. This CDR3 region has 16 residues. For the CDR3, the DNA is TGCGCCAGCATTCGGACTAGCGGGGACTGCACAGATACGCAGTATTTT. Residues: CASIRTSGDCTDTQYF.

The chain uses TRBV27 and TRBJ2-7; possible D gene TRBD1, 6 bases. The CDR3 consists of 17 residues. Germline V gene data show CDR1 as MNHEY and CDR2 as SMNVEV (reference sequence). V lost 5 bases and J 0 bases, leaving 20 bases between the germline ends. DNA for the CDR3: TGTGCCAGCAGTCTTAAGCAATGGGGGCTTACCTCCTACGAGCAGTACTTC. Its translation is CASSLKQWGLTSYEQYF.

The rearrangement uses TRBV19 and TRBJ1-5; maybe TRBD1 (5 bases). Germline V lookup: CDR1 LNHDA, CDR2 SQIVND (reference sequence). V lost 3 bases and J 3 bases, leaving 12 bases between the germline ends. The CDR3 runs to 15 residues. The CDR3 DNA sequence: TGTGCCAGTAGTATTCCTGGGGCAGACAATCAGCCCCAGCATTTT. It codes for CASSIPGADNQPQHF.

The chain uses TRBV5-6 and TRBJ2-3; weak D call: TRBD2 (6 bases). CDR3 length: 15 amino acids. V gave up 0 bases and J gave up 5 bases, with 13 bases separating them. CDR1 SGHDT and CDR2 YYEEEE come from the germline V gene. The CDR3 region has the DNA TGTGCCAGCAGCTTGGGCGGGGCTGCCGGAGATACGCAGTATTTT. Amino acid sequence: CASSLGGAAGDTQYF.

The chain combines TRBV11-2 with TRBJ2-7; 9 bases line up with TRBD2. With V trimmed by 11 bases and J by 6 bases, 17 bases remained unmatched. The germline V gene has CDR1 SGHAT and CDR2 FQNNGV. The CDR3 consists of 15 residues. The CDR3 DNA reads as TGTGCCGGAGAGAAGGGTAGCGGGGGCCTGGGCGAGCAGTACTTC. This translates into CAGEKGSGGLGEQYF.

V gene TRBV5-1 combines with J gene TRBJ2-3; D gene unclear. The CDR3 has 11 residues. V lost 6 bases to trimming and J lost 6 bases, with 8 bases between them. CDR1 and CDR2 from the germline V gene are SGHRS and YFSETQ. The CDR3 protein is CASTSLDTQYF. The CDR3 coding sequence is TGCGCCAGCACCTCTTTGGATACGCAGTATTTT.

V gene TRBV5-4 combines with J gene TRBJ2-3; D may be TRBD1 (5 bases). The CDR3 is 15 residues long. CDR1 is SGHNT, CDR2 YYREEE, per germline (reference sequence). Trimming cost V 0 bases and J 3 bases, with 11 bases left between them. The CDR3 protein is CASSLEGSRTDTQYF. In nucleotides, the CDR3 is TGTGCCAGCAGCTTGGAGGGGTCAAGGACAGATACGCAGTATTTT.

The chain is built from TRBV11-3 and TRBJ2-2; perhaps TRBD1 as D (6 bases). V was trimmed by 1 base and J by 4 bases, leaving 7 bases between them. The length of the CDR3 is 14 residues. Looked up from germline, CDR1 is SGHNT and CDR2 is YENEEA. The CDR3 sequence is CASSLGGGTGELFF. In DNA, the CDR3 is TGTGCCAGCAGCTTAGGAGGGGGCACCGGGGAGCTGTTTTTT.

The chain combines TRBV18 with TRBJ1-3; no firm D call. This CDR3 has 16 residues. Germline V gene data show CDR1 as KGHSH and CDR2 as LQKENI. Deletions cut 6 bases from V and 0 bases from J, with 15 bases between. CDR3 in amino acids: CASSLVDTSSGNTIYF. In DNA form, the CDR3 reads TGTGCCAGCTCGCTTGTAGACACGAGCTCTGGAAACACCATATATTTT.

The chain has TRBV6-1 and TRBJ2-1; 10 bases agree with TRBD2. The CDR3 runs 16 residues. J gave up 2 bases and V 3 bases, and 4 bases lay outside the gene matches. Germline values: CDR1 MNHNS, CDR2 SASEGT. CDR3 bases: TGTGCCAGCAGTGACCAGCGGGGGGGCCCCTACAATGAGCAGTTCTTC. It codes for CASSDQRGGPYNEQFF.

The V and J genes are TRBV19 and TRBJ1-5; no definite D call. The germline V gene has CDR1 LNHDA and CDR2 SQIVND (reference sequence). The CDR3 sequence is 16 residues long. V shed 7 bases and J shed 10 bases, with 26 bases lying between them. Written as DNA, the CDR3 is TGTGCCAGTATGAACTCTCCGCGGGTCGGTAGTGAACCCCAGCATTTT. Its protein product is CASMNSPRVGSEPQHF.

The chain recombines TRBV5-1 with TRBJ2-7, with 8 bases that match TRBD1. The CDR3 covers 16 residues. V lost 3 bases and J lost 3; bases outside the gene matches: 11. Germline assignment: CDR1 SGHRS and CDR2 YFSETQ. The CDR3 nucleotides read TGCGCCAGCAGCTCCTCCGGGACAGGACTCCGCTACGAGCAGTACTTC. This gives the protein CASSSSGTGLRYEQYF.

The rearrangement joins TRBV29-1 to TRBJ1-1, with 7 bases identical to TRBD1. Germline V CDR1 and CDR2: SQVTM, ANQGSEA. V dropped 8 bases and J dropped 3; count of bases not matched to a gene: 12. This CDR3 has 14 residues. The CDR3 reads CSIIRDSGYTEAFF. The DNA of the CDR3 is TGCAGCATCATCCGGGACAGCGGGTACACTGAAGCTTTCTTT.

The V call is TRBV29-1, the J call TRBJ1-1, with D possibly TRBD1 on 5 matching bases. CDR3 length: 14 residues. Germline V gives CDR1 SQVTM, CDR2 ANQGSEA. Between the trimmed V and J ends, which lost 6 bases and 2 bases, there was a span of 16 bases. The CDR3, as DNA: TGCAGCGTGAAAAACGCGGGGGTAAACACTGAAGCTTTCTTT. Translated, it gives CSVKNAGVNTEAFF.

The CDR3 nucleotides are TGCGCCAGCAGCCAGACAGGTTTTAGCTCCTACGAGCAGTACTTC. It specifies CASSQTGFSSYEQYF. The V gene is TRBV4-1, the J gene TRBJ2-7; possibly TRBD1 for D (6 bases). The germline V and J ends were trimmed by 3 bases and 0 bases, with 12 bases remaining between them. Germline V gene sequence: CDR1 MGHRA, CDR2 YSYEKL. The CDR3 is 15 residues long.

This chain links TRBV9 with TRBJ2-1, with 7 bases that match TRBD2. The trim removed 0 bases at V and 3 bases at J, leaving 3 bases unmatched. Germline V CDR1 and CDR2: SGDLS, YYNGEE. This CDR3 contains 15 residues. The CDR3 is CASSVVGGVYNEQFF. In DNA form, the CDR3 reads TGTGCCAGCAGCGTAGTTGGGGGGGTCTACAATGAGCAGTTCTTC.

The chain couples TRBV7-2 to TRBJ1-2; 7 nucleotides match TRBD1. The junction had 1 base not matched to a gene; V was cut back by 1 base and J by 2 bases. The CDR3 is made up of 14 amino acids. CDR1 and CDR2 (germline): SGHTA, FQGNSA. CDR3 sequence: CASSLVTGNYGYTF. For the CDR3, the DNA is TGTGCCAGCAGCTTAGTGACAGGGAACTATGGCTACACCTTC.

This chain connects TRBV7-6 to TRBJ2-1; D possibly corresponds to TRBD2 (7 bases). The CDR3 has 15 residues. Germline CDR1 is SGHVS and CDR2 is FNYEAQ. V gave up 1 base and J gave up 5 bases, with 12 bases separating them. CDR3 residues: CASSLGAGAHNEQFF. Here the CDR3 DNA reads TGTGCCAGCAGCTTAGGGGCGGGGGCGCACAATGAGCAGTTCTTC.

This clone appeared once. The genes are TRBV28 and TRBJ1-2; D not resolved. Germline V gives CDR1 MDHEN, CDR2 SYDVKM. Trimming took 2 bases from V and 3 from J, leaving 7 bases between them. The CDR3 runs to 13 residues. DNA of the CDR3: TGTGCCAGCAGTTTAGGAGGGTACTATGGCTACACCTTC. It translates to CASSLGGYYGYTF.

The chain employs TRBV9 and TRBJ2-2; 8 bases map to TRBD1. The CDR3 runs to 15 residues. Germline V gene data show CDR1 as SGDLS and CDR2 as YYNGEE. Trimming cost V 5 bases and J 1 base; bases outside gene matches: 4. The CDR3 coding sequence is TGTGCCAGCAGTGTGGACAGGGAGAACACCGGGGAGCTGTTTTTT. It translates to CASSVDRENTGELFF.

The chain joins TRBV5-6 to TRBJ2-1; 7 positions agree with TRBD2. V lost 2 bases and J lost 7; bases outside the gene matches: 12. Germline CDR1 SGHDT, CDR2 YYEEEE. The CDR3 length is 16 residues. CDR3 DNA sequence: TGTGCCAGCAGCTTCGCCCGGGGCAGGGAGGGAAATGAGCAGTTCTTC. Translated, it gives CASSFARGREGNEQFF.

The chain combines TRBV5-1 with TRBJ2-3; 11 bases agree with TRBD2. The CDR3 extends over 15 amino acids. CDR1 and CDR2 from the germline V gene are SGHRS and YFSETQ. Trimming took 2 bases from V and 1 from J; bases not matched to a gene: 0. The CDR3 sequence: CASSFSGGGTDTQYF. The CDR3 DNA follows: TGCGCCAGCAGCTTTAGCGGGGGGGGCACAGATACGCAGTATTTT.